Listed here are 32 T cell receptor beta chains from one sample, sequenced in a study of shared clonotypes between healthy human individuals. The table came from immunoSEQ multiplex PCR; TCRdb's copy has only in-frame clones and leaves some out. The table includes over a million clones, around 98% detected once. The sample taken for sequencing was naive CD4+ T cells sorted from blood. Subset denoted: CD45RA+ positively selected. The receptors come from a man aged 25 to 40 in good health.

The gene calls are TRBV7-9 and TRBJ2-3, with 10 bases that match TRBD1. Trimming at V came to 4 bases and at J to 4 bases, leaving 5 bases not matched to a gene. CDR1 is SEHNR and CDR2 is FQNEAQ in the germline V gene (reference sequence). This CDR3 is built from 15 residues. The CDR3 coding sequence is TGTGCCAGCAGCTGGACAGGGGGGAGATCAGATACGCAGTATTTT. Protein product: CASSWTGGRSDTQYF.

The chain links TRBV5-1 to TRBJ2-1; D is possibly TRBD1 (6 bases). CDR1 SGHRS and CDR2 YFSETQ come from the germline V gene. This CDR3 spans 18 amino acids. V dropped 1 base and J dropped 3 bases, with 20 bases sitting between them. The CDR3 is CASSLSPGTRNFYNEQFF. DNA for the CDR3: TGCGCCAGCAGCTTGTCCCCCGGGACACGGAATTTCTACAATGAGCAGTTCTTC.

The chain uses TRBV5-1 and TRBJ1-1; D unresolved. CDR3 size: 15 residues. Deletions cut 0 bases from V and 1 base from J, with 10 bases between. Germline V gene sequence: CDR1 SGHRS, CDR2 YFSETQ. CDR3 nucleotide sequence: TGCGCCAGCAGCTTGGGGCACGGAGGGAACACTGAAGCTTTCTTT. This gives the protein CASSLGHGGNTEAFF.

The chain employs TRBV30 and TRBJ2-5; maybe TRBD2 (5 bases). V was trimmed by 8 bases and J by 5 bases, leaving 12 bases between them. The V gene's germline CDR1 is GTSNPN and CDR2 SVGIG (reference sequence). This CDR3 comprises 11 residues. CDR3 protein: CAPRRRETQYF. DNA for the CDR3: TGTGCCCCACGGAGGAGGGAGACCCAGTACTTC. Supplemented by reference TRBV30 and TRBJ2-5, the full variable domain reads SQTIHQWPATLVQPVGSPLSLECTVEGTSNPNLYWYRQAAGRGLQLLFYSVGIGQISSEVPQNLSASRPQDRQFILSSKKLLLSDSGFYLCAPRRRETQYFGPGTRLLVL.

A note on this clone: Other DNA variants within this sample encode the same CDR3. The chain joins TRBV19 to TRBJ2-5; no definite D call. Germline-derived CDR1 and CDR2 are LNHDA and SQIVND (reference sequence). CDR3 length: 11 residues. The germline V and J ends were trimmed by 8 bases and 5 bases, with 9 bases remaining between them. CDR3 DNA sequence: TGTGCCAGTCGGGTGGGGGAGACCCAGTACTTC. Protein product: CASRVGETQYF.

As DNA, the CDR3 is TGTGCCAGCAGCCAAGGACAGGGACGCCCCTATGGCTACACCTTC. Protein product: CASSQGQGRPYGYTF. The chain joins TRBV11-2 to TRBJ1-2; TRBD1 aligns across 8 bases. After removal of 5 bases from V and 4 bases from J, the junction contained 9 bases not matched to a gene. The CDR3 has 15 amino acids. CDR1 and CDR2 (germline): SGHAT, FQNNGV.

The table lists this clone with a count of one. The gene calls are TRBV6-6 and TRBJ1-2, with 8 bases lining up with TRBD1. CDR1 and CDR2 from the germline V gene are MNHNY and SVGAGI (reference sequence). The CDR3 runs to 12 residues. The junction had 4 bases not matched to a gene; V was cut back by 6 bases and J by 7 bases. CDR3 protein: CASSQTGVGYTF. For the CDR3, the DNA is TGTGCCAGCAGCCAGACAGGGGTTGGCTACACCTTC.

The chain is built from TRBV2 and TRBJ2-7; D gene uncertain. V shed 4 bases and J shed 4 bases, with 8 bases lying between them. In germline, CDR1 is SNHLY, CDR2 FYNNEI. This CDR3 has 12 amino acids. The CDR3 DNA reads TGTGCCAGCAGTGTCCAAGGGTACGAGCAGTACTTC. This codes for CASSVQGYEQYF.

The V call is TRBV19, the J call TRBJ1-5; TRBD1 aligns across 9 bases. V trimming: 5 bases; J trimming: 6 bases; junction bases outside the gene matches: 11. The V gene's germline CDR1 is LNHDA and CDR2 SQIVND (reference sequence). The length of the CDR3 is 16 residues. The CDR3 sequence: CASSLPQQGAGQPQHF. DNA of the CDR3: TGTGCCAGTAGTCTACCTCAACAGGGGGCAGGTCAGCCCCAGCATTTT.

Concerning this clone: The sample contains more than one DNA sequence encoding this CDR3. The CDR3 DNA reads as TGTGCCAGCTCACCACCCAGCGGGAGCTCCTACAATGAGCAGTTCTTC. Its protein product is CASSPPSGSSYNEQFF. This chain uses TRBV18 with TRBJ2-1; TRBD2 agrees at 8 bases. The junction had 1 base not matched to a gene; V was cut back by 0 bases and J by 0 bases. Germline V lookup: CDR1 KGHSH, CDR2 LQKENI. The length of the CDR3 is 16 residues.

This sequence joins TRBV19 and TRBJ2-5, with D maybe TRBD2 (6 bases). Germline lookup yields CDR1 LNHDA and CDR2 SQIVND (reference sequence). The CDR3 consists of 15 residues. Between the trimmed V and J ends, which lost 6 bases and 7 bases, there was a span of 21 bases. The chain's CDR3 is CASSLSGSAKGTQYF. CDR3 coding DNA: TGTGCCAGTAGCCTGAGCGGGTCAGCCAAAGGGACCCAGTACTTC. The variable domain in full, completed from reference TRBV19 and TRBJ2-5, reads DGGITQSPKYLFRKEGQNVTLSCEQNLNHDAMYWYRQDPGQGLRLIYYSQIVNDFQKGDIAEGYSVSREKKESFPLTVTSAQKNPTAFYLCASSLSGSAKGTQYFGPGTRLLVL.

V usage is TRBV27 and J usage is TRBJ2-3, with TRBD1 identical over 7 bases. The CDR3 runs to 15 residues. The trim removed 7 bases at V and 0 bases at J, leaving 7 bases unmatched. Germline V gives CDR1 MNHEY, CDR2 SMNVEV (reference sequence). CDR3 bases: TGTGCCAGCACCCGACAGGGTGGGAGCACAGATACGCAGTATTTT. This gives the protein CASTRQGGSTDTQYF.

Points on this clone: The same CDR3 can be traced to other DNA sequences in this sample. This sequence joins TRBV4-3 and TRBJ1-3; D is undetermined. Germline V gene sequence: CDR1 LGHNA, CDR2 YSLEER. V dropped 4 bases and J dropped 1 base, with 5 bases sitting between them. CDR3 length equals 13 residues. The CDR3 region has the DNA TGCGCCAGCAGCCCAACGTCTGGAAACACCATATATTTT. This translates into CASSPTSGNTIYF.

V usage is TRBV2 and J usage is TRBJ1-3; unclear D gene. The germline V and J ends were trimmed by 3 bases and 0 bases, with 18 bases remaining between them. This CDR3 is built from 18 residues. The germline V gene encodes CDR1 SNHLY and CDR2 FYNNEI. The CDR3 bases are TGTGCCAGCAGTGAGCATCATCCGGTCTCACCCTCTGGAAACACCATATATTTT. This sequence encodes CASSEHHPVSPSGNTIYF.

The chain links TRBV27 to TRBJ2-7, with a weak D call TRBD1 (6 bases). Germline CDR1 reads MNHEY; CDR2 reads SMNVEV (reference sequence). The CDR3 consists of 15 residues. Trimming stripped 4 bases from V and 2 bases from J, with 15 bases between. The CDR3 region is CASSSHRENPYEQYF. The CDR3, as DNA: TGTGCCAGCAGTTCTCACAGGGAGAATCCCTACGAGCAGTACTTC.

V and J are TRBV18 and TRBJ2-3; the D gene is possibly TRBD1 (5 bases). V lost 6 bases and J 6 bases, leaving 22 bases between the germline ends. CDR3 length equals 16 residues. CDR1 and CDR2 (germline): KGHSH, LQKENI. The CDR3 protein is CASSPTLGRAFDTQYF. CDR3 DNA: TGTGCCAGCTCTCCAACGTTGGGCAGGGCGTTTGATACGCAGTATTTT.

The chain uses TRBV5-4 and TRBJ2-5; D possibly corresponds to TRBD1 (5 bases). The CDR3 has 13 residues. The V gene lost 0 bases and the J gene lost 5 bases, with 8 bases spanning the gap. Germline V gives CDR1 SGHNT, CDR2 YYREEE (reference sequence). CDR3 residues: CASSLVKGETQYF. The CDR3 DNA follows: TGTGCCAGCAGCTTGGTTAAGGGGGAGACCCAGTACTTC.

The V gene is TRBV5-6, the J gene TRBJ2-3; 8 bases line up with TRBD2. The junction had 7 bases not matched to a gene; V was cut back by 4 bases and J by 3 bases. Germline V gene data show CDR1 as SGHDT and CDR2 as YYEEEE. CDR3 size: 15 residues. CDR3 sequence: CASSRYGRGTDTQYF. In DNA form, the CDR3 reads TGTGCCAGCAGCAGGTACGGGAGGGGGACAGATACGCAGTATTTT.

The V call is TRBV9, the J call TRBJ1-3, with D uncertain. V shed 2 bases and J shed 8 bases, with 5 bases lying between them. The germline V gene has CDR1 SGDLS and CDR2 YYNGEE. The CDR3 runs to 11 residues. In nucleotides, the CDR3 is TGTGCCAGCAGCGTCGGTGACACCATATATTTT. Translating gives CASSVGDTIYF.

The chain uses TRBV14 and TRBJ2-3, with TRBD2 identical over 9 bases. The CDR3 totals 15 residues. After removal of 6 bases from V and 1 base from J, the junction contained 5 bases not matched to a gene. CDR1 and CDR2 from the germline V gene are SGHDN and FVKESK. The CDR3 sequence is CASSTRLAGTDTQYF. For the CDR3, the DNA is TGTGCCAGCAGTACTCGACTAGCGGGCACAGATACGCAGTATTTT.

Regarding this clone: Other DNA sequences from this sample encode an identical CDR3 as well. The V call is TRBV9, the J call TRBJ2-2; 7 bases line up with TRBD1. V lost 4 bases to trimming and J lost 1 base; unmatched junction nucleotides: 1. CDR1 is SGDLS and CDR2 is YYNGEE in the germline V gene. The CDR3 is 14 residues long. CDR3 residues: CASSRQGNTGELFF. CDR3 nucleotide sequence: TGTGCCAGCAGCCGACAGGGGAACACCGGGGAGCTGTTTTTT.

CDR3 loop: CASTRELSTEAFF. The CDR3 DNA is TGTGCTAGTACGAGGGAGCTCTCCACTGAAGCTTTCTTT. This chain links TRBV12-5 with TRBJ1-1; D is uncertain. The CDR3 consists of 13 residues. The germline V gene encodes CDR1 LGHNT and CDR2 FRNRAP. The V end lost 8 bases, the J end lost 4 bases, and 14 bases lay between the germline ends.

V and J are TRBV27 and TRBJ1-2, with TRBD1 as a possible D gene (5 bases). Looked up from germline, CDR1 is MNHEY and CDR2 is SMNVEV (reference sequence). Trimming left V 4 bases short and J 5 bases short, with 20 bases between. This CDR3 region has 16 residues. DNA for the CDR3: TGTGCCAGCAGTTCTCGGTTGGCAGGGATGGGGTATGGCTACACCTTC. It specifies CASSSRLAGMGYGYTF.

The V call is TRBV4-3, the J call TRBJ1-2; no firm D call. Trimming took off 0 bases at V and 6 bases at J, with 11 bases between the two ends. CDR3 length: 14 residues. Germline V lookup: CDR1 LGHNA, CDR2 YSLEER. CDR3 protein: CASSQDIGSHGYTF. CDR3 coding DNA: TGCGCCAGCAGCCAAGACATCGGGTCCCATGGCTACACCTTC.

This clone was seen a single time. The chain joins TRBV5-1 to TRBJ2-1; no definite D call. The ends were cut back, 0 bases at V and 7 bases at J, with 8 bases in the middle. The CDR3 length is 13 residues. The germline V gene has CDR1 SGHRS and CDR2 YFSETQ. CDR3 nucleotides: TGCGCCAGCAGCTTGGATTATGGGAATGAGCAGTTCTTC. As protein: CASSLDYGNEQFF.

This chain joins TRBV29-1 and TRBJ2-3, with D perhaps matching TRBD2 (6 bases). The germline CDR1 and CDR2 sequences are SQVTM and ANQGSEA. V gave up 4 bases and J gave up 3 bases, with 14 bases separating them. The CDR3 loop spans 14 amino acids. DNA of the CDR3: TGCAGCGTTGGAGGGACTCGCTCAACAGATACGCAGTATTTT. Its protein is CSVGGTRSTDTQYF.

The chain has TRBV4-3 and TRBJ1-5; D uncertain. V dropped 0 bases and J dropped 2 bases, with 11 bases sitting between them. CDR1 is LGHNA, CDR2 YSLEER, per germline. The CDR3 runs to 16 residues. The CDR3: CASSQEVAVGNQPQHF. The DNA for the CDR3 is TGCGCCAGCAGCCAAGAGGTTGCGGTAGGCAATCAGCCCCAGCATTTT.

The rearrangement joins TRBV9 to TRBJ2-1, with 10 bases matching TRBD2. The CDR3 runs to 17 residues. J was trimmed by 3 bases and V by 0 bases; bases with no gene match: 6. The germline V gene encodes CDR1 SGDLS and CDR2 YYNGEE. CDR3 in DNA: TGTGCCAGCAGCGTAGCTAGCGGGAGACTTTTCTACAATGAGCAGTTCTTC. As protein: CASSVASGRLFYNEQFF.

The J gene is TRBJ1-1, the V gene TRBV2, with D uncertain. CDR1 is SNHLY, CDR2 FYNNEI, per germline. CDR3 length equals 14 residues. With 5 bases removed from V and 6 bases from J, the gap between germline ends came to 16 bases. The DNA for the CDR3 is TGTGCCAGCAGTCTCGGAGTCTACAAGGCTGAAGCTTTCTTT. Amino acid sequence: CASSLGVYKAEAFF.

V is TRBV7-9 and J is TRBJ1-2; 7 bases agree with TRBD1. V lost 5 bases, J lost 4 bases, and 10 bases stayed unmatched. Germline CDR1 is SEHNR and CDR2 is FQNEAQ (reference sequence). The CDR3 consists of 15 residues. CDR3 loop: CASSVLLGQAYGYTF. In DNA form, the CDR3 reads TGTGCCAGCAGCGTACTCTTAGGACAGGCCTATGGCTACACCTTC.

V usage is TRBV11-2 and J usage is TRBJ2-7; 7 bases align to TRBD2. The germline CDR1 and CDR2 sequences are SGHAT and FQNNGV. Trimming cost V 1 base and J 6 bases; bases outside gene matches: 9. CDR3 length: 15 amino acids. The CDR3 DNA sequence: TGTGCCAGCAGCTTAGCCGGCGGGAGTTCTTTCGAGCAGTACTTC. Its protein is CASSLAGGSSFEQYF.

The chain has TRBV6-6 and TRBJ1-4; tentative D call: TRBD1 (6 bases). In germline, CDR1 is MNHNY, CDR2 SVGAGI (reference sequence). The CDR3 is made up of 14 amino acids. The V end was cut by 4 bases, the J end by 5 bases, with 11 bases between. The CDR3 DNA sequence: TGTGCCAGCAGTTCGACAGGTCGAAATGAAAAACTGTTTTTT. Protein product: CASSSTGRNEKLFF.